The present entry profiles one T cell receptor beta chain with its context. The data originate from a study of blood T cells in healthy people across ages. Alongside a J-beta primer mix, a sample-barcoded 5' primer served in a second PCR lasting about 7 to 11 cycles. Each CDR3 protein is one row after TCRdb ran MiXCR on the 5' RACE reads. The profile covers 1,500,000 or so distinct CDR3 sequences, with 55% to 75% appearing a single time and roughly 7% taken by the ten largest. Trimming cost V 4 bases and J 3 bases; bases outside gene matches: 7. The CDR3 is 15 amino acids. The germline gives CDR1 MGHRA, CDR2 YSYEKL.

The source of this sequence is a man between 18 and 29 years old in good health. This chain connects TRBV4-1 to TRBJ2-7; 9 nucleotides align to TRBD1. The material sequenced was blood. The CDR3 loop reads CASSLRTGENYEQYF. The CDR3 coding sequence is TGCGCCAGCAGCCTAAGGACAGGGGAGAACTACGAGCAGTACTTC.